This T cell receptor beta chain is from a study of OX40 agonist ivuxolimab in advanced cancers. Assay: immunoSEQ multiplex PCR; the TCRdb copy retains only in-frame clones and omits some. The sample comprises more than 85,000 clones, roughly nine tenths of which are singletons, and around 0.27% rests with the top ten. The material sequenced was CD4+ or CD8+ T cells sorted from blood, taken in a trial of the OX40 agonist ivuxolimab. The clonotype was recovered from an adult with an advanced solid tumor such as melanoma, head and neck, liver or kidney cancer.

CDR3 in amino acids: CAIRLGTENTEAFF. For the CDR3, the DNA is TGTGCCATCAGGCTCGGGACAGAGAACACTGAAGCTTTCTTT. The chain is built from TRBV10-3 and TRBJ1-1, with 7 bases matching TRBD1. CDR1 is ENHRY and CDR2 is SYGVKD in the germline V gene. The CDR3 covers 14 residues. J gave up 1 base and V 6 bases, and 5 bases lay outside the gene matches.